Listed below are T cell receptor beta chains from one sample, sequenced in a study of technical replicates of blood from several donors. The assay was immunoSEQ multiplex PCR, and TCRdb's table has in-frame clones only and misses some. The sample carries more than 65,000 clones, nearly 96% recorded once. The sequencing sample was made of T cells isolated from PBMCs. Receptor source: a human donor in good health. The CDR3 runs from the conserved cysteine through the conserved F or W. Fields, in order: V gene, J gene, clone size, D gene, CDR3 DNA, CDR3 protein. D genes are given only for firm matches. Expanded clones get a size class; other rows say once, few or many, or leave the size out.

V: TRBV5-1; J: TRBJ2-5; size: NA; D: NA; DNA: TGCGCCAGCAGCTTCGCCGGGGAAGAGACCCAGTACTTC; CDR3: CASSFAGEETQYF
V: TRBV10-3; J: TRBJ2-7; size: once; D: TRBD2; DNA: TGTGCCATCAGTGAGTCTAGCGGGAGTGTCAACGAGCAGTACTTC; CDR3: CAISESSGSVNEQYF
V: TRBV30; J: TRBJ1-1; size: once; D: NA; DNA: TGTGCCTGGAGGTTCGGGAACACTGAAGCTTTCTTT; CDR3: CAWRFGNTEAFF
V: TRBV6-1; J: TRBJ1-1; size: NA; D: NA; DNA: TGTGCCAGCAGGGGCGAGTTCTTCTCCACTGAAGCTTTCTTT; CDR3: CASRGEFFSTEAFF
V: TRBV11-3; J: TRBJ2-5; size: NA; D: NA; DNA: TGTGCCAGCAGCTTAGGGGGACTCCCAGAGACCCAGTACTTC; CDR3: CASSLGGLPETQYF
V: TRBV19; J: TRBJ2-2; size: few; D: NA; DNA: TGTGCCAGTAGGGGCCAGGGGTTCACCGGGGAGCTGTTTTTT; CDR3: CASRGQGFTGELFF
V: TRBV7-2; J: TRBJ2-7; size: once; D: NA; DNA: TGTGCCAGCAGCTTCTTGGGTGGGCATTACGAGCAGTACTTC; CDR3: CASSFLGGHYEQYF
V: TRBV27; J: TRBJ1-2; size: NA; D: TRBD1; DNA: TGTGCCAGCGCCGTGGGACAGGGGTACTATGGCTACACCTTC; CDR3: CASAVGQGYYGYTF
V: TRBV19; J: TRBJ1-2; size: NA; D: NA; DNA: TGTGCCAGTAGTATAGGGGGCGATGGCTACACCTTC; CDR3: CASSIGGDGYTF
V: TRBV27; J: TRBJ1-5; size: NA; D: NA; DNA: TGTGCCAGCAGTTTATTGGGGGGAGGTCAGCCCCAGCATTTT; CDR3: CASSLLGGGQPQHF
V: TRBV2; J: TRBJ2-7; size: NA; D: TRBD1; DNA: TGTGCCAGCAGTGAACGGACAGGGGTGATCTACGAGCAGTACTTC; CDR3: CASSERTGVIYEQYF
V: TRBV19; J: TRBJ2-7; size: NA; D: NA; DNA: TGTGCCAGCAAGCGAAATGACAGGTTATACTACGAGCAGTACTTC; CDR3: CASKRNDRLYYEQYF
V: TRBV11-3; J: TRBJ2-1; size: NA; D: TRBD2; DNA: TGTGCCAGCAGCTTAAGGGAGGGTTCCTACAATGAGCAGTTCTTC; CDR3: CASSLREGSYNEQFF
V: TRBV29-1; J: TRBJ1-1; size: NA; D: NA; DNA: TGCAGCGTCGCTACAGTTTTCGCAACTGAAGCTTTCTTT; CDR3: CSVATVFATEAFF
V: TRBV4-2; J: TRBJ2-5; size: NA; D: TRBD2; DNA: TGTGCCAGCAGCGCGGGACTAGCGGGAGAGACCCAGTACTTC; CDR3: CASSAGLAGETQYF
V: TRBV10-2; J: TRBJ2-2; size: NA; D: TRBD2; DNA: TGCGCCAGCAGTGTCGCGGGAGGTGTCACCGGGGAGCTGTTTTTT; CDR3: CASSVAGGVTGELFF
V: TRBV10-3; J: TRBJ2-7; size: NA; D: TRBD1; DNA: TGTGCCATCAGTGATCCGGACAGGGCCAGCTCCTACGAGCAGTACTTC; CDR3: CAISDPDRASSYEQYF
V: TRBV10-2; J: TRBJ1-5; size: NA; D: TRBD1; DNA: TGCGCCAGCAGTGGCGGACAGGACAATCAGCCCCAGCATTTT; CDR3: CASSGGQDNQPQHF
V: TRBV30; J: TRBJ2-1; size: NA; D: TRBD1; DNA: TGTGCCTGGAGCCTGGGACAGGGTGAGCAGTTCTTC; CDR3: CAWSLGQGEQFF
V: TRBV28; J: TRBJ1-3; size: NA; D: NA; DNA: TGTGCCAGCAGCCCGCCCCGGGGGAACACCATATATTTT; CDR3: CASSPPRGNTIYF
V: TRBV30; J: TRBJ2-3; size: NA; D: TRBD2; DNA: TGTGCCTGGGGACAGTTCATAGCGGGAGGATCGCAGTATTTT; CDR3: CAWGQFIAGGSQYF
V: TRBV23-1; J: TRBJ2-3; size: NA; D: NA; DNA: TGCGCCAGCACCCCCGAGGGGGGGATCACAGATACGCAGTATTTT; CDR3: CASTPEGGITDTQYF
V: TRBV5-1; J: TRBJ2-1; size: NA; D: NA; DNA: TGCGCCAGCAGCTTGAGCGGCAGGGAGGTGGATGAGCAGTTCTTC; CDR3: CASSLSGREVDEQFF
V: TRBV30; J: TRBJ1-4; size: NA; D: NA; DNA: TGTGCCTGGAGTCGCGGGTCAACTAATGAAAAACTGTTTTTT; CDR3: CAWSRGSTNEKLFF
V: TRBV4-1; J: TRBJ1-2; size: NA; D: TRBD1; DNA: TGCGCCAGCAGCCAAGATTATACAGGGGGAGGCTATGGCTACACCTTC; CDR3: CASSQDYTGGGYGYTF
V: TRBV30; J: TRBJ1-2; size: NA; D: NA; DNA: TGTGCCTGGACCCCGCGCGAATTAGGGGGCTATGGCTACACCTTC; CDR3: CAWTPRELGGYGYTF
V: TRBV10-3; J: TRBJ2-3; size: NA; D: TRBD1; DNA: TGTGCCATCAGTGTACCGGGACAGGGAATAGATACGCAGTATTTT; CDR3: CAISVPGQGIDTQYF
V: TRBV4-1; J: TRBJ1-5; size: NA; D: NA; DNA: TGCGCCAGCAGCCAAGTCACCGGGACACGGAGCAATCAGCCCCAGCATTTT; CDR3: CASSQVTGTRSNQPQHF
V: TRBV19; J: TRBJ1-2; size: NA; D: NA; DNA: TGTGTATCAAAGGGGCAGCAAACTAACTATGGCTACACCTTC; CDR3: CVSKGQQTNYGYTF
V: TRBV7-2; J: TRBJ1-5; size: NA; D: TRBD1; DNA: TGTGCCAGCAGCTCGACAGGGGCTCAGCCCCAGCATTTT; CDR3: CASSSTGAQPQHF
V: TRBV19; J: TRBJ2-1; size: NA; D: NA; DNA: TGTGCCAGCCCTGGTCCGACGAAGGAGGAGCAGTTCTTC; CDR3: CASPGPTKEEQFF
V: TRBV27; J: TRBJ2-7; size: NA; D: TRBD2; DNA: TGTGCCAGCAGTTTGGCGGGAGTATATTACGAGCAGTACTTC; CDR3: CASSLAGVYYEQYF
V: TRBV27; J: TRBJ1-1; size: NA; D: TRBD1; DNA: TGTGCCAGCAGAGCCGGGACAGGGGACACGAACACTGAAGCTTTCTTT; CDR3: CASRAGTGDTNTEAFF
V: TRBV19; J: TRBJ2-7; size: NA; D: TRBD1; DNA: TGTGCCAGTAGTCGACAGGGGGAATACGAGCAGTACTTC; CDR3: CASSRQGEYEQYF
V: TRBV6-1; J: TRBJ2-7; size: NA; D: TRBD1; DNA: TGTGCCAGCAGTGGTTGGGGACAGGACTCGACCTACGAGCAGTACTTC; CDR3: CASSGWGQDSTYEQYF
V: TRBV5-1; J: TRBJ1-5; size: NA; D: TRBD1; DNA: TGCGCCAGCAGCGAACGGGACAGACATCAGCCCCAGCATTTT; CDR3: CASSERDRHQPQHF
V: TRBV19; J: TRBJ1-2; size: NA; D: NA; DNA: TGTGCCAGTAGTACCCACTCGGAGGGGCGAGACTATGGCTACACCTTC; CDR3: CASSTHSEGRDYGYTF
V: TRBV27; J: TRBJ2-7; size: NA; D: TRBD1; DNA: TGTGCCAGCAGTTTCTCGGACAGGGCTTACGAGCAGTACTTC; CDR3: CASSFSDRAYEQYF
V: TRBV28; J: TRBJ2-7; size: NA; D: NA; DNA: TGTGCCAGCAGTTCCCTTGGACTGATTTCCTACGAGCAGTACTTC; CDR3: CASSSLGLISYEQYF
V: TRBV27; J: TRBJ1-4; size: once; D: TRBD1; DNA: TGTGCCAGCAGTTTATACGAGACAGGGGGTGCTAATGAAAAACTGTTTTTT; CDR3: CASSLYETGGANEKLFF
V: TRBV4-1; J: TRBJ2-4; size: NA; D: NA; DNA: TGCGCCAGCAGACTTTCAGGGGTCCTAGCCAAAAACATTCAGTACTTC; CDR3: CASRLSGVLAKNIQYF
V: TRBV10-2; J: TRBJ2-7; size: NA; D: TRBD1; DNA: TGCGCCAGCGGGGGTGGGACAGGGGGTAACGAGCAGTACTTC; CDR3: CASGGGTGGNEQYF
V: TRBV6-6; J: TRBJ1-1; size: NA; D: NA; DNA: TGTGCCTCCCGGGGGGGGAACACTGAAGCTTTCTTT; CDR3: CASRGGNTEAFF
V: TRBV30; J: TRBJ2-1; size: NA; D: TRBD2; DNA: TGTGCCTGGGCTAGCGGGAGGTTCAATGAGCAGTTCTTC; CDR3: CAWASGRFNEQFF
V: TRBV7-9; J: TRBJ1-2; size: NA; D: TRBD1; DNA: TGTGCCAGCAGCAACGGGACAGGGGGCTATGGCTACACCTTC; CDR3: CASSNGTGGYGYTF
V: TRBV18; J: TRBJ1-5; size: NA; D: TRBD1; DNA: TGTGCCAGCTCACCCGGGACAGGGGAGGGCAATCAGCCCCAGCATTTT; CDR3: CASSPGTGEGNQPQHF
V: TRBV7-8; J: TRBJ2-7; size: NA; D: TRBD2; DNA: TGTGCCAGCAGCTTAACCGGTGGACTAGCGGGGCAAGAGCAGTACTTC; CDR3: CASSLTGGLAGQEQYF
V: TRBV27; J: TRBJ1-2; size: NA; D: NA; DNA: TGTGCCAGCAAAACAACGGGAGCTAACTATGGCTACACCTTC; CDR3: CASKTTGANYGYTF
V: TRBV6-5; J: TRBJ1-2; size: NA; D: NA; DNA: TGTGCCAGCAGCACATCAGGGGTGAGCACCTTC; CDR3: CASSTSGVSTF
V: TRBV28; J: TRBJ1-2; size: NA; D: TRBD1; DNA: TGTGCCAGCAGTCCGGGACAGTATGGCTACACCTTC; CDR3: CASSPGQYGYTF
V: TRBV27; J: TRBJ1-2; size: once; D: TRBD1; DNA: TGTGCCAGCAGACTTGTGGGGGACAGGGGAGGCTACACCTTC; CDR3: CASRLVGDRGGYTF
V: TRBV11-2; J: TRBJ2-1; size: NA; D: TRBD2; DNA: TGTGCCAGCAGCTTAGAATTAGCGGGAGGCAATGAGCAGTTCTTC; CDR3: CASSLELAGGNEQFF
V: TRBV27; J: TRBJ1-1; size: NA; D: NA; DNA: TGTGCCAGCAGTTTAGGCGGGGGACCCACTGAAGCTTTCTTT; CDR3: CASSLGGGPTEAFF
V: TRBV5-1; J: TRBJ1-3; size: NA; D: TRBD1; DNA: TGCGCCAGCAGTTTGGAAGGGGGCTTCTCTGGAAACACCATATATTTT; CDR3: CASSLEGGFSGNTIYF
V: TRBV6-5; J: TRBJ1-1; size: NA; D: NA; DNA: TGTGCCAGCGGAATGGCACGGGTGAACACTGAAGCTTTCTTT; CDR3: CASGMARVNTEAFF
V: TRBV6-6; J: TRBJ1-4; size: NA; D: TRBD1; DNA: TGTGCCAGCAGTTACTCAGAGGGGGCAATTGGTGAAAAACTGTTTTTT; CDR3: CASSYSEGAIGEKLFF
V: TRBV7-3; J: TRBJ2-2; size: once; D: NA; DNA: TGTGCCAGCAGCCGTACCGGGACCGGGGAGCTGTTTTTT; CDR3: CASSRTGTGELFF
V: TRBV5-5; J: TRBJ1-2; size: NA; D: NA; DNA: TGTGCCAGCAGCTTTTATGGGGCCGCTAACTATGGCTACACCTTC; CDR3: CASSFYGAANYGYTF
V: TRBV7-9; J: TRBJ1-3; size: once; D: NA; DNA: TGTGCCAGCAGCCCGGACAACTCTGGAAACACCATATATTTT; CDR3: CASSPDNSGNTIYF
V: TRBV7-2; J: TRBJ2-7; size: NA; D: NA; DNA: TGTGCCAGCAGGCAGGGTGGGACCTACGAGCAGTACTTC; CDR3: CASRQGGTYEQYF